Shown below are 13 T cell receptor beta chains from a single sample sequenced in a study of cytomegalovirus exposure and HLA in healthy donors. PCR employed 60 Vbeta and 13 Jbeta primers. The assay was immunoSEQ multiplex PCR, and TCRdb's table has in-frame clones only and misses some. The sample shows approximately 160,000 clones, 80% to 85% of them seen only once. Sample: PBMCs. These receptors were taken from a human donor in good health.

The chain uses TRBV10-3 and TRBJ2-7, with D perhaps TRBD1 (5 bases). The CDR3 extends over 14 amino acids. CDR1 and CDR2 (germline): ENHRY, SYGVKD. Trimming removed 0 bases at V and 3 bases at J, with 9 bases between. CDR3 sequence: CAISESRQNYEQYF. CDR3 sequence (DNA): TGTGCCATCAGTGAGTCGAGACAGAACTACGAGCAGTACTTC.

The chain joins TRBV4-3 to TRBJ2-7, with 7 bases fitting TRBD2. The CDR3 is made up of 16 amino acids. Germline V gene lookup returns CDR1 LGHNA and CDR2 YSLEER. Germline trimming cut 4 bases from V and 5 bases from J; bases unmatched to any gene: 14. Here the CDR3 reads CASSPKRTSLIHEQYF. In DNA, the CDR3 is TGCGCCAGCAGCCCCAAACGGACTAGTCTGATCCACGAGCAGTACTTC.

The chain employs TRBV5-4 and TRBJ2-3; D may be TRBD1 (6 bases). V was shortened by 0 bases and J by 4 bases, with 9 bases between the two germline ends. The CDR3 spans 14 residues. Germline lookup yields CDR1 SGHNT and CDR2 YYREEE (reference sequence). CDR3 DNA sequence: TGTGCCAGCAGCTTGGCCAGGGGCTCAGATACGCAGTATTTT. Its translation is CASSLARGSDTQYF.

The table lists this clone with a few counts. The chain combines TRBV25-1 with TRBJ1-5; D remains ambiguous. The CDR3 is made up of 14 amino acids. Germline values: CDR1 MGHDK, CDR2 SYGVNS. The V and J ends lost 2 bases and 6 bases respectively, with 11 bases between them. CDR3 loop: CASSEGEAVQPQHF. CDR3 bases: TGTGCCAGCAGTGAAGGGGAAGCGGTTCAGCCCCAGCATTTT. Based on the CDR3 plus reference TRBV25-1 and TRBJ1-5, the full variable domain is EADIYQTPRYLVIGTGKKITLECSQTMGHDKMYWYQQDPGMELHLIHYSYGVNSTEKGDLSSESTVSRIRTEHFPLTLESARPSHTSQYLCASSEGEAVQPQHFGDGTRLSIL.

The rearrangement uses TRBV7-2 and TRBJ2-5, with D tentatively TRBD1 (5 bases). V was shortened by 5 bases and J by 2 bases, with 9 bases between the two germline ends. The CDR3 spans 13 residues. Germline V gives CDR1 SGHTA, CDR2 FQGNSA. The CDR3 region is CASSRGSQETQYF. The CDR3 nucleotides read TGTGCCAGCAGCAGGGGTAGTCAAGAGACCCAGTACTTC.

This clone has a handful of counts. The CDR3, as DNA: TGTGCCAGCACCCGGGACAGGGCCTCGCTCGGTGGCTACACCTTC. Its translation: CASTRDRASLGGYTF. V gene TRBV2 combines with J gene TRBJ1-2, with 9 bases matching TRBD1. Germline V gives CDR1 SNHLY, CDR2 FYNNEI. The length of the CDR3 is 15 residues. V lost 7 bases and J lost 7; bases outside the gene matches: 13.

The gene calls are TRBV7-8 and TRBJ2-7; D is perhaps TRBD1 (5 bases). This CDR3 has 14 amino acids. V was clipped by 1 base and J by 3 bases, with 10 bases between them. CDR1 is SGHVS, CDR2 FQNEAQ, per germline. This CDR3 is CASSLGQSGYEQYF. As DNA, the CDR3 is TGTGCCAGCAGCTTAGGACAGTCAGGCTACGAGCAGTACTTC. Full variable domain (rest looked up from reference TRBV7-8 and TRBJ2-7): GAGVSQSPRYKVAKRGQDVALRCDPISGHVSLFWYQQALGQGPEFLTYFQNEAQLDKSGLPSDRFFAERPEGSVSTLKIQRTQQEDSAVYLCASSLGQSGYEQYFGPGTRLTVT.

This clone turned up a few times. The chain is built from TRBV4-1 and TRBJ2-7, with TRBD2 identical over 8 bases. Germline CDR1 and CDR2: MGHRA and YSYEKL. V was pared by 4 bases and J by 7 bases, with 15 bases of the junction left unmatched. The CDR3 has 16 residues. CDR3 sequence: CASSLSDATGGQEQYF. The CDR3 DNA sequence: TGCGCCAGCAGCCTCTCGGACGCAACGGGGGGGCAGGAGCAGTACTTC.

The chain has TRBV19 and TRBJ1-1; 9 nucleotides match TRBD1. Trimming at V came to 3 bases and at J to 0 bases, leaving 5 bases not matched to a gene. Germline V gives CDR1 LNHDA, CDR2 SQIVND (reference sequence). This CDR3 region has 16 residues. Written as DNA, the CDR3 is TGTGCCAGTAGTATTCCGCGGGACAGGGTGAACACTGAAGCTTTCTTT. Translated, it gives CASSIPRDRVNTEAFF.

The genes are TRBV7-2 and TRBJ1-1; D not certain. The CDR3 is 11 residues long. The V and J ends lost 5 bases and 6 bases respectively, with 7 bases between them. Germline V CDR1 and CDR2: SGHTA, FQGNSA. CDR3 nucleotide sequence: TGTGCCAGCAGCCCCTCAGCTGAAGCTTTCTTT. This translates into CASSPSAEAFF.

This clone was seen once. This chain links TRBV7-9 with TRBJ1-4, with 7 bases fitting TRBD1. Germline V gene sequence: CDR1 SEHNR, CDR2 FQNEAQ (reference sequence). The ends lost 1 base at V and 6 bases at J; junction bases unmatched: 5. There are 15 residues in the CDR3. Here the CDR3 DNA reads TGTGCCAGCAGCTTAGGAGACAGGGAAGATGAAAAACTGTTTTTT. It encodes CASSLGDREDEKLFF.

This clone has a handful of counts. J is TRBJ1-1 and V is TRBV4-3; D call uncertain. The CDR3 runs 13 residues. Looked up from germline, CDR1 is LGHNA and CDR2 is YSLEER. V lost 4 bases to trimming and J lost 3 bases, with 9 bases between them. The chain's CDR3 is CASSPQVDTEAFF. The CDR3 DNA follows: TGCGCCAGCAGCCCCCAAGTAGACACTGAAGCTTTCTTT.

CDR3 in DNA: TGTGCCAGCAGTGAGTGGGGGCAGAGTTCAAACACCATATATTTT. Amino acid sequence: CASSEWGQSSNTIYF. V gene TRBV2 combines with J gene TRBJ1-3; TRBD1 is a possible D gene (6 bases). Germline assignment: CDR1 SNHLY and CDR2 FYNNEI. This CDR3 has 15 residues. The V gene lost 3 bases and the J gene lost 6 bases, with 15 bases spanning the gap.